The 3 T cell receptor beta chains below were found in one sample sequenced in a study of CXCR3-negative and CXCR3-positive naive CD8 T cells. Preparation of TRB cDNA libraries relied on 5' RACE carrying UMI labels. TCRdb reprocessed the 5' RACE reads, with one entry per CDR3 protein and no DNA. In total, the table holds about 90,000 distinct CDR3 sequences. Sequenced material: naive CXCR3- CD8+ T cells from blood. Specified subset: CD45RO-CCR7+CD27+CD95- naive CD8+ T cells lacking CXCR3 (TNR3-). The receptors were gathered from a human donor in good health. Some clones in this sample may be carry-over from other donors' samples.

The chain uses TRBV3-1 and TRBJ2-7; TCRdb gives TRBD1 as the D gene, but with no DNA this cannot be confirmed. Per germline, CDR1 LGHDT and CDR2 YNNKEL (reference sequence). This CDR3 has 12 residues. The CDR3 region is CASSQGGDEQYF.

The J gene is TRBJ2-5, the V gene TRBV4-1; the TCRdb D gene call, TRBD2, has no DNA to confirm it. Looked up from germline, CDR1 is MGHRA and CDR2 is YSYEKL. The CDR3 runs to 17 residues. This chain's CDR3 is CASSQESTSGPQETQYF.

This chain links TRBV5-1 with TRBJ1-1; with no DNA, the TCRdb D assignment of TRBD1 cannot be verified. The length of the CDR3 is 15 residues. Per germline, CDR1 SGHRS and CDR2 YFSETQ. This chain's CDR3 is CASSIRQENPTEAFF.